Presented here are 17 T cell receptor beta chains from one specimen sequenced in a study of blood T cells in healthy people across ages. It was with a sample-barcoded 5' primer and a J-beta primer mix that a second PCR of roughly 6 to 11 cycles was run. TCRdb reprocessed the 5' RACE reads with MiXCR, giving one entry per CDR3 protein. The table lists over 950,000 distinct CDR3 sequences, more than 30% of them singletons, with approximately 14% in the top ten. Sequenced input: blood. The receptors shown here come from a man aged 18 to 29 in good health.

A note on this clonotype: At one end, the junction sequence differs from germline, possibly due to a read error. The chain has TRBV18 and TRBJ2-5; unclear D gene. This CDR3 comprises 12 residues. CDR1 and CDR2 (germline): KGHSH, LQKENI. The chain's CDR3 is CTSSLRQETQYF. The CDR3 coding sequence is TGTACCAGCTCACTAAGACAAGAGACCCAGTACTTC.

This clonotype was picked up many times. The gene calls are TRBV6-2 or TRBV6-3 and TRBJ2-6, with D possibly TRBD1 on 6 matching bases. Trimming took off 6 bases at V and 2 bases at J, with 11 bases between the two ends. In germline, CDR1 is MNHEY, CDR2 SVGEGT. The CDR3 runs to 15 residues. The CDR3 reads CASSPTGTGANVLTF. The CDR3 bases are TGTGCCAGCAGCCCTACAGGGACTGGGGCCAACGTCCTGACTTTC.

V is TRBV28 and J is TRBJ1-2, with unresolved D. The CDR3 consists of 14 residues. Trimming removed 5 bases from V and 4 bases from J, with 14 bases in between. Germline CDR1 and CDR2: MDHEN and SYDVKM. The CDR3 is CASSPPVVTYGYTF. The CDR3 nucleotides are TGTGCCAGCAGTCCCCCAGTCGTAACCTATGGCTACACCTTC.

This chain connects TRBV21-1 to TRBJ2-1. TRBV21-1 corresponds to a pseudogene. CDR3 length: 12 residues. CDR3: CASVPNYNEQFF. The DNA of the CDR3 is TGTGCCAGCGTGCCCAACTACAATGAGCAGTTCTTC.

Concerning this clonotype itself: Possible read error: a much larger clone is one base away. The DNA of the CDR3 is TGTGCCGGCAGCCTCCCAGGGACCAGCTCCTACGAGCAGTACTTC. This codes for CAGSLPGTSSYEQYF. The rearrangement uses TRBV6-6 and TRBJ2-7, with D perhaps matching TRBD1 or TRBD2 (5 bases each). The CDR3 is 15 residues long. Germline lookup yields CDR1 MNHNY and CDR2 SVGAGI (reference sequence).

This rearrangement joins TRBV6-1 to TRBJ1-6, with a weak D call TRBD1 (6 bases). Germline V gene sequence: CDR1 MNHNS, CDR2 SASEGT. V lost 2 bases and J 7 bases, leaving 12 bases between the germline ends. This CDR3 is 15 amino acids long. The DNA of the CDR3 is TGTGCCAGCAGTGAAAGGACAGTCTGGAATTCACCCCTCCACTTT. Amino acid sequence: CASSERTVWNSPLHF.

The chain recombines TRBV4-2 with TRBJ2-3, with 13 bases identical to TRBD2. V shed 4 bases and J 7 bases; nucleotides not matched to a gene: 5. This CDR3 has 15 amino acids. Germline loops: CDR1 LGHNA, CDR2 YNFKEQ. CDR3 sequence: CASSLGTSGVNTQYF. The CDR3 DNA follows: TGTGCCAGCAGCCTGGGGACTAGCGGGGTAAATACGCAGTATTTT.

The table lists this clonotype with a few counts. Sequence at one end of the junction differs from germline and may be a read error. The chain recombines TRBV11-2 with TRBJ2-3; D not resolved. CDR1 and CDR2 (germline): SGHAT, FQNNGV. The CDR3 runs to 14 residues. The CDR3 bases are TGTGCCAGCAGCTTAGATGTGGCCACAGAAACGCAGTATTTT. It translates to CASSLDVATETQYF.

This rearrangement joins TRBV20-1 to TRBJ1-5, with D uncertain. The CDR3 totals 13 residues. Germline CDR1 reads DFQATT; CDR2 reads SNEGSKA (reference sequence). Trimming took 4 bases from V and 2 from J, leaving 9 bases between them. The chain's CDR3 is CSAMDGGNQPQHF. Here the CDR3 DNA reads TGCAGTGCTATGGACGGAGGCAATCAGCCCCAGCATTTT.

This rearrangement joins TRBV28 to TRBJ2-4; 7 bases match TRBD2. The end of the DNA is better explained by TRBJ2-7, so the J call may be wrong. Germline values: CDR1 MDHEN, CDR2 SYDVKM. This CDR3 comprises 12 residues. The CDR3, as DNA: TGTGCCGCAGGAAGGGAGGGTCTCGAGCAGTACTTC. Translation: CAAGREGLEQYF.

As concerns this clonotype: A much larger clone sits a single nucleotide away, making a read error possible. The V and J genes are TRBV15 and TRBJ1-2; D is uncertain. This CDR3 region has 15 residues. CDR1 LNHNV and CDR2 YYDKDF come from the germline V gene (reference sequence). The CDR3 sequence is CATGRDSAGSYGYTF. DNA of the CDR3: TGTGCCACCGGCAGAGATTCAGCTGGGTCCTATGGCTACACCTTC.

This clonotype was detected only a few times. The rearrangement uses TRBV4-1 and TRBJ2-1, with D possibly matching TRBD1 (7 bases). Germline-derived CDR1 and CDR2 are MGHRA and YSYEKL. Trimming left V 3 bases short and J 0 bases short, with 12 bases between. The CDR3 is made up of 16 amino acids. As DNA, the CDR3 is TGCGCCAGCAGCCAGGGGGGACAGTTCTCCTACAATGAGCAGTTCTTC. It codes for CASSQGGQFSYNEQFF.

V usage is TRBV13 and J usage is TRBJ1-3; the D gene is possibly TRBD1 (6 bases). V was clipped by 5 bases and J by 0 bases, with 17 bases between them. CDR1 PRHDT and CDR2 FYEKMQ come from the germline V gene (reference sequence). The CDR3 is 17 residues long. As DNA, the CDR3 is TGTGCCAGCAGCGGCGAATTGACAGGCGACTCTGGAAACACCATATATTTT. Protein: CASSGELTGDSGNTIYF.

This chain's CDR3 is CAGTGAWTDTQYF. In DNA form, the CDR3 reads TGTGCCGGCACCGGGGCTTGGACAGATACGCAGTATTTT. V gene TRBV12-3 or TRBV12-4 combines with J gene TRBJ2-3, with D perhaps TRBD1 or TRBD2 (5 bases each). This CDR3 comprises 13 residues. The V end was cut by 11 bases, the J end by 3 bases, with 15 bases between.

This chain links TRBV27 with TRBJ2-5; no reliable D call. Germline CDR1 reads MNHEY; CDR2 reads SMNVEV (reference sequence). The CDR3 length is 16 residues. The V gene lost 5 bases and the J gene lost 1 base, with 17 bases spanning the gap. The CDR3 DNA reads TGTGCCAGCAGTAATCGGGTCGGGTCTATCCAAGAGACCCAGTACTTC. Amino acids: CASSNRVGSIQETQYF.

This clonotype was detected a few times. The chain's CDR3 is CASDGGTGGHGYTF. The CDR3 nucleotides read TGTGCCAGCGACGGAGGGACAGGGGGCCATGGCTACACCTTC. V usage is TRBV3-1 and J usage is TRBJ1-2; 12 nucleotides align to TRBD1. The germline V gene has CDR1 LGHDT and CDR2 YNNKEL (reference sequence). The CDR3 covers 14 residues. After removal of 8 bases from V and 6 bases from J, the junction contained 7 bases not matched to a gene.

DNA of the CDR3: TGCAGTGCTATCCTTGTAGGGGACCTCCTTGGTTCACCCCTCCACTTT. Encoded protein: CSAILVGDLLGSPLHF. The chain carries TRBV20-1 and TRBJ1-6; TRBD1 might be the D (5 bases). The CDR3 length is 16 residues. Germline-derived CDR1 and CDR2 are DFQATT and SNEGSKA (reference sequence). V lost 4 bases to trimming and J lost 9 bases, with 22 bases between them.